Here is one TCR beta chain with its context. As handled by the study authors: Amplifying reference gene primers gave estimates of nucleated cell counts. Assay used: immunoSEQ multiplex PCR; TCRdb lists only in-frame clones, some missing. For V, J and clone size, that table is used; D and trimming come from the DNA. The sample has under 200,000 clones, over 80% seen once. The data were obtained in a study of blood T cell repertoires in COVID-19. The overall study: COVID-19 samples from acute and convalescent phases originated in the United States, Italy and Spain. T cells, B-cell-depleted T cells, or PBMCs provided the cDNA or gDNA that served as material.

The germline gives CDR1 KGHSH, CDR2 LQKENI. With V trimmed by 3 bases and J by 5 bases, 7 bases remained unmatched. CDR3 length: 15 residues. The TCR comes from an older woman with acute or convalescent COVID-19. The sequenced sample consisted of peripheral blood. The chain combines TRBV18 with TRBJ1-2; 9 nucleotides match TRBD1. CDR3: CASSPGRGQGYGYTF. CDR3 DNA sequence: TGTGCCAGCTCACCCGGCCGAGGACAGGGGTATGGCTACACCTTC. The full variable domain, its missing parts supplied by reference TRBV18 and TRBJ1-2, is NAGVMQNPRHLVRRRGQEARLRCSPMKGHSHVYWYRQLPEEGLKFMVYLQKENIIDESGMPKERFSAEFPKEGPSILRIQQVVRGDSAAYFCASSPGRGQGYGYTFGSGTRLTVV.